This T cell receptor beta chain was retrieved from a study of cytomegalovirus exposure and HLA in healthy donors. V was trimmed by 6 bases and J by 7 bases, leaving 28 bases between them. The CDR3 runs to 17 residues. CDR1 is MDHEN, CDR2 SYDVKM, per germline. The PCR made use of 60 Vbeta and 13 Jbeta primers. Libraries were prepared by immunoSEQ multiplex PCR; TCRdb keeps only in-frame clonotypes and omits some of them. This listing includes around 130,000 clones. As for this clone: Its target is not known.

Study conclusions and caveats: Exclusion applied to some V segments, including TRBV6-2 and TRBV6-3, as they were indistinguishable. A later analysis, which compared TCR beta chains of equal frequency, found the HLA-associated ones more clonally expanded.

This clonotype was obtained from a woman aged 60-70 years in good health and CMV-seronegative. Sample: PBMCs. V is TRBV28 and J is TRBJ2-7; maybe TRBD1 (6 bases). DNA for the CDR3: TGTGCCAGCAGACGAATCACCGGGACACAGAAACTCGGGGAGCAGTACTTC. It specifies CASRRITGTQKLGEQYF.